This is a list of T cell receptor beta chains from one sample in a study of blood T cell repertoires in COVID-19. Profiled with immunoSEQ multiplex PCR; TCRdb holds only in-frame clones, not every one. This table has some 100,000 clones, approximately 89% appearing once. Sequenced: peripheral blood. These receptors came from a man aged 55-75 years with acute or convalescent COVID-19. CDR3s include the opening cysteine and the closing phenylalanine or tryptophan. Fields, in order: D gene, clone size, V gene, J gene, CDR3 DNA, CDR3 protein. D genes are given only for firm matches. The size of a clone is reported for some rows only, either as once, few or many, or as a class for expanded clones.

d_gene: TRBD1; abundance: once; v_gene: TRBV5-1; j_gene: TRBJ2-7; CDR3nt: TGCGCCAGCAGCCGAGACAGGGGGAACGACGAGCAGTACTTC; CDR3aa: CASSRDRGNDEQYF
d_gene: TRBD2; abundance: -; v_gene: TRBV30; j_gene: TRBJ2-1; CDR3nt: TGTGCCGGCTCTAGCGGGCATGACAATGAGCAGTTCTTC; CDR3aa: CAGSSGHDNEQFF
d_gene: TRBD2; abundance: -; v_gene: TRBV30; j_gene: TRBJ2-7; CDR3nt: TGTGCCTGGACCCGATCTACCGGGACTACCTACGAGCAGTACTTC; CDR3aa: CAWTRSTGTTYEQYF
d_gene: -; abundance: -; v_gene: TRBV10-3; j_gene: TRBJ2-2; CDR3nt: TGTGCCATCAGTGGGCAGGCCAGGAACACCGGGGAGCTGTTTTTT; CDR3aa: CAISGQARNTGELFF
d_gene: -; abundance: -; v_gene: TRBV11-1; j_gene: TRBJ1-2; CDR3nt: TGTGCCAGCAGTTACGGACAGAGCTATGGCTACACCTTC; CDR3aa: CASSYGQSYGYTF
d_gene: TRBD2; abundance: once; v_gene: TRBV2; j_gene: TRBJ2-3; CDR3nt: TGTGCCAGCAGTGAACCTCTAGCGGGGACGCAGTATTTT; CDR3aa: CASSEPLAGTQYF
d_gene: -; abundance: -; v_gene: TRBV9; j_gene: TRBJ2-5; CDR3nt: TGTGCCAGCAGCCAATCGACGGGGTGGGAGACCCAGTACTTC; CDR3aa: CASSQSTGWETQYF
d_gene: TRBD1; abundance: -; v_gene: TRBV29-1; j_gene: TRBJ1-2; CDR3nt: TGCAGCACCCGACAGGGGGCATCCTATGGCTACACCTTC; CDR3aa: CSTRQGASYGYTF
d_gene: -; abundance: -; v_gene: TRBV6-5; j_gene: TRBJ2-5; CDR3nt: TGTGCCAGCAGTTTCCGGGACTGGGTACAAGAGACCCAGTACTTC; CDR3aa: CASSFRDWVQETQYF
d_gene: TRBD1; abundance: -; v_gene: TRBV9; j_gene: TRBJ1-6; CDR3nt: TGTGCCAGCAGCTCCCTTGGGGGGACAGATAATTCACCCCTCCACTTT; CDR3aa: CASSSLGGTDNSPLHF
d_gene: TRBD1; abundance: -; v_gene: TRBV5-1; j_gene: TRBJ1-2; CDR3nt: TGCGCCAGCAGCCCGACCGGACAGGTGAATGGCTACACCTTC; CDR3aa: CASSPTGQVNGYTF
d_gene: -; abundance: -; v_gene: TRBV27; j_gene: TRBJ2-5; CDR3nt: TGTGCCAGCGCACTACTAGTCTCTCAAGAGACCCAGTACTTC; CDR3aa: CASALLVSQETQYF
d_gene: TRBD1; abundance: -; v_gene: TRBV28; j_gene: TRBJ1-2; CDR3nt: TGTGCCAGCATTCCAGGGACAGGTCAGGCCCACCTCTTC; CDR3aa: CASIPGTGQAHLF
d_gene: TRBD2; abundance: -; v_gene: TRBV9; j_gene: TRBJ2-3; CDR3nt: TGTGCCAGCAGCCCACCAAGCGGGAGCGGTTCAGATACGCAGTATTTT; CDR3aa: CASSPPSGSGSDTQYF
d_gene: TRBD1; abundance: -; v_gene: TRBV6-5; j_gene: TRBJ2-7; CDR3nt: TGTGCCAGCAGAAAAGAAACAGGGGGCTACGAGCAGTACTTC; CDR3aa: CASRKETGGYEQYF
d_gene: TRBD1; abundance: -; v_gene: TRBV7-8; j_gene: TRBJ1-2; CDR3nt: TGTGCCAGCAGCGAAACGGACAGGGTTCGCTATGGCTACACCTTC; CDR3aa: CASSETDRVRYGYTF
d_gene: -; abundance: -; v_gene: TRBV9; j_gene: TRBJ2-5; CDR3nt: TGTGCCAGCAGCGTGAGGGGGTCAAGCCAAGAGACCCAGTACTTC; CDR3aa: CASSVRGSSQETQYF
d_gene: -; abundance: -; v_gene: TRBV27; j_gene: TRBJ1-6; CDR3nt: TGTGCCAGCACCTCGGGGGTTAATTCACCCCTCCACTTT; CDR3aa: CASTSGVNSPLHF
d_gene: TRBD1; abundance: -; v_gene: TRBV6-5; j_gene: TRBJ1-2; CDR3nt: TGTGCCAGCAGACTAGGGGGCTGGGAGGGCTACACCTTC; CDR3aa: CASRLGGWEGYTF
d_gene: TRBD2; abundance: -; v_gene: TRBV11-3; j_gene: TRBJ2-5; CDR3nt: TGTGCCAGCAAACGGACTAGCGGCGGGGAGACCCAGTACTTC; CDR3aa: CASKRTSGGETQYF
d_gene: -; abundance: -; v_gene: TRBV28; j_gene: TRBJ1-5; CDR3nt: TGTGCCAGCAGCCCTACAGGGCGGCATCAGCCCCAGCATTTT; CDR3aa: CASSPTGRHQPQHF
d_gene: TRBD1; abundance: -; v_gene: TRBV28; j_gene: TRBJ1-2; CDR3nt: TGTGCCAGCAGACGGGACAGGGGGACTGGCTACACCTTC; CDR3aa: CASRRDRGTGYTF
d_gene: -; abundance: few; v_gene: TRBV30; j_gene: TRBJ2-3; CDR3nt: TGTGCCTGGACCCTATCGCGAAATACGCAGTATTTT; CDR3aa: CAWTLSRNTQYF
d_gene: -; abundance: -; v_gene: TRBV14; j_gene: TRBJ1-2; CDR3nt: TGTGCCAGCAGCCTGGAGGGGTTCTATGGCTACACCTTC; CDR3aa: CASSLEGFYGYTF
d_gene: -; abundance: -; v_gene: TRBV27; j_gene: TRBJ2-5; CDR3nt: TGTGCCAGCAGGCAGGGGCCCCAACGGGAGACCCAGTACTTC; CDR3aa: CASRQGPQRETQYF
d_gene: -; abundance: -; v_gene: TRBV6-5; j_gene: TRBJ2-5; CDR3nt: TGTGCCAGCAGTTACTCGACGATCGGGGAGACCCAGTACTTC; CDR3aa: CASSYSTIGETQYF
d_gene: -; abundance: -; v_gene: TRBV7-9; j_gene: TRBJ1-4; CDR3nt: TGTGCCAGCAGTCCGGTGGGGGGTGGGGAAAAACTGTTTTTT; CDR3aa: CASSPVGGGEKLFF
d_gene: TRBD1; abundance: -; v_gene: TRBV2; j_gene: TRBJ2-3; CDR3nt: TGTGCCAGCAGAAGCCCCGACAGGGGGAGAGGGGCAGATACGCAGTATTTT; CDR3aa: CASRSPDRGRGADTQYF
d_gene: TRBD2; abundance: -; v_gene: TRBV7-6; j_gene: TRBJ2-3; CDR3nt: TGTGCCAGCAGCTTAGAAGGAGGACTAGCGGCCCCCGGAAGGGCGCAGTATTTT; CDR3aa: CASSLEGGLAAPGRAQYF
d_gene: TRBD2; abundance: -; v_gene: TRBV6-5; j_gene: TRBJ2-2; CDR3nt: TGTGCCAGCAGTTACGTAGCGGGAGGGACCGGGGAGCTGTTTTTT; CDR3aa: CASSYVAGGTGELFF
d_gene: -; abundance: -; v_gene: TRBV5-1; j_gene: TRBJ2-1; CDR3nt: TGCGCCAGCAGGGGGGCTAAGACAGAATCCTACAATGAGCAGTTCTTC; CDR3aa: CASRGAKTESYNEQFF
d_gene: -; abundance: -; v_gene: TRBV18; j_gene: TRBJ1-2; CDR3nt: TGTGCCAGCTCACCAGGCTCCACCGCCTATGGCTACACCTTC; CDR3aa: CASSPGSTAYGYTF
d_gene: -; abundance: -; v_gene: TRBV7-8; j_gene: TRBJ2-3; CDR3nt: TGTGCCAGCAGCTCCCGGCCAGGGGGGCTTAGCACAGATACGCAGTATTTT; CDR3aa: CASSSRPGGLSTDTQYF
d_gene: TRBD2; abundance: -; v_gene: TRBV5-1; j_gene: TRBJ2-3; CDR3nt: TGCGCCAGCAGAAGAGCGGGACCAGATACGCAGTATTTT; CDR3aa: CASRRAGPDTQYF
d_gene: TRBD1; abundance: -; v_gene: TRBV19; j_gene: TRBJ2-2; CDR3nt: TGTGCCAGTAGATTAGACAGGGAGACCGGGGAGCTGTTTTTT; CDR3aa: CASRLDRETGELFF
d_gene: -; abundance: -; v_gene: TRBV3-1/TRBV3-2; j_gene: TRBJ2-1; CDR3nt: TGTGCCAGCAGCCAGTTCACGGATGAGCAGTTCTTC; CDR3aa: CASSQFTDEQFF
d_gene: -; abundance: -; v_gene: TRBV6-5; j_gene: TRBJ1-1; CDR3nt: TGTGCCAGCAGGTGGGGGGAGGAGAACACTGAAGCTTTCTTT; CDR3aa: CASRWGEENTEAFF
d_gene: -; abundance: -; v_gene: TRBV27; j_gene: TRBJ1-1; CDR3nt: TGTGCCAGCAGCTATGGGGGCGGCGAAGCTTTCTTT; CDR3aa: CASSYGGGEAFF
d_gene: TRBD2; abundance: -; v_gene: TRBV7-9; j_gene: TRBJ2-2; CDR3nt: TGTGCCAGCAGCTCGAGGACTAGCGGGACGGCCGGGGAGCTGTTTTTT; CDR3aa: CASSSRTSGTAGELFF
d_gene: TRBD1; abundance: -; v_gene: TRBV28; j_gene: TRBJ2-5; CDR3nt: TGTGCCAGCAGTTCAGGGGACAGGGAGGGAGAGACCCAGTACTTC; CDR3aa: CASSSGDREGETQYF